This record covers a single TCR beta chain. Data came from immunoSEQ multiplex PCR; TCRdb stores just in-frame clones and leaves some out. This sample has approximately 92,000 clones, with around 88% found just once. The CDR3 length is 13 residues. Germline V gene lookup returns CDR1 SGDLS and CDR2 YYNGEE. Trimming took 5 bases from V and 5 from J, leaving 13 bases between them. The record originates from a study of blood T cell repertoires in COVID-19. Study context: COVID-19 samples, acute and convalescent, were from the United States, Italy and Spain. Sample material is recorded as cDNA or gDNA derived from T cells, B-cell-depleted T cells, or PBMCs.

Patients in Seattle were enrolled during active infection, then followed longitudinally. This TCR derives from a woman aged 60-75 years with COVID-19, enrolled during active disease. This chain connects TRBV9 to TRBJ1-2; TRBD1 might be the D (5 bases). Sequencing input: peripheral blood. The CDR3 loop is CASSGLAGYGYTF. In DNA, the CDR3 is TGTGCCAGCAGTGGGCTGGCAGGGTATGGCTACACCTTC.